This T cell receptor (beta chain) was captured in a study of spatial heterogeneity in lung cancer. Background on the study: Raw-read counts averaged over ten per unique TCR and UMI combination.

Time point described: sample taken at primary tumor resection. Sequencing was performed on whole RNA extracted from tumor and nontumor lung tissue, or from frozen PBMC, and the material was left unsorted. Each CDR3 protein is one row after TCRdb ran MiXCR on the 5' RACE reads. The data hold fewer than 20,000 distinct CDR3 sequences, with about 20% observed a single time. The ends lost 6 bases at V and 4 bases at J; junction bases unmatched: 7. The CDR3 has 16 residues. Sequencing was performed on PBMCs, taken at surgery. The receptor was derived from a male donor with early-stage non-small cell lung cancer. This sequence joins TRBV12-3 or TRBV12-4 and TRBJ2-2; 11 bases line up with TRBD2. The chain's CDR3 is CASSPYSGGATGELFF. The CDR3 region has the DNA TGTGCCAGCAGCCCTTATAGCGGGGGGGCCACCGGGGAGCTGTTTTTT.